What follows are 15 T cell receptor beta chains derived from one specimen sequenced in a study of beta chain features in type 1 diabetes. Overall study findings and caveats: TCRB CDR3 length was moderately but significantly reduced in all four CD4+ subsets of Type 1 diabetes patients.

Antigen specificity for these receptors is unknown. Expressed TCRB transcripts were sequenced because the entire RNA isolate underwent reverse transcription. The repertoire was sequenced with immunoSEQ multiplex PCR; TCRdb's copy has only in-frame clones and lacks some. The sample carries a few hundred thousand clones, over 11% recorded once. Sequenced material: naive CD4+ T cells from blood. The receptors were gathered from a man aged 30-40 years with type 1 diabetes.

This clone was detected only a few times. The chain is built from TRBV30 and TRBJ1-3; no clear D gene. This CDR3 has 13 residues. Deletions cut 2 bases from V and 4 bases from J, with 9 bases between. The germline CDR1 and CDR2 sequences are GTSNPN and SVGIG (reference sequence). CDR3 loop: CAWSPTGGNTIYF. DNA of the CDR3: TGTGCCTGGAGTCCTACGGGGGGAAACACCATATATTTT.

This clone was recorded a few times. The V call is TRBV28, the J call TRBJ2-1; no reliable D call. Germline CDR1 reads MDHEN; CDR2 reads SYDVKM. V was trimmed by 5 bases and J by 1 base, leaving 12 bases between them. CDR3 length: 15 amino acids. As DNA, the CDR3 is TGTGCCAGCAGTGCCTACCTCCTTTCCTACAATGAGCAGTTCTTC. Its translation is CASSAYLLSYNEQFF.

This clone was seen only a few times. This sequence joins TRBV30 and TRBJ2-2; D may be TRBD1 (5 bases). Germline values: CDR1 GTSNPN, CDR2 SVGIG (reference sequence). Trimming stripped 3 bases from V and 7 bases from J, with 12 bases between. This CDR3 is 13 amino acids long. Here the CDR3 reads CAWSFRDGGELFF. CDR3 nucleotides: TGTGCCTGGAGCTTCAGGGATGGCGGGGAGCTGTTTTTT.

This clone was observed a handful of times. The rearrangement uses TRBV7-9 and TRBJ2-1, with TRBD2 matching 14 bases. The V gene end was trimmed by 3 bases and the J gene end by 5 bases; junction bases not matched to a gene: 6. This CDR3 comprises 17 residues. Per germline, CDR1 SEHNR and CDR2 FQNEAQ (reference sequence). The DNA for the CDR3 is TGTGCCAGCAGCTTCCGACTAGCGGGAGGGCTGAACAATGAGCAGTTCTTC. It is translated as CASSFRLAGGLNNEQFF.

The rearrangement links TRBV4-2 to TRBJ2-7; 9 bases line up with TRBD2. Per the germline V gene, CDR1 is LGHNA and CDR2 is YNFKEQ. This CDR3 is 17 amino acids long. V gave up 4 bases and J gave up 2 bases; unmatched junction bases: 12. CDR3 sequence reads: CASSLSSGSSGAYEQYF. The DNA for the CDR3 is TGTGCCAGCAGCCTTAGTAGCGGGAGCAGCGGCGCCTACGAGCAGTACTTC.

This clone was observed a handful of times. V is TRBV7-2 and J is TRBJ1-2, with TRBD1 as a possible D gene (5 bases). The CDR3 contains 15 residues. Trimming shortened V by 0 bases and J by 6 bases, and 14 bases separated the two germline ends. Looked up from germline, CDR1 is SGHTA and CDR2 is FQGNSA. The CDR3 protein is CASSLALAARDGYTF. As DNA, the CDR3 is TGTGCCAGCAGCTTAGCTCTGGCAGCCAGGGATGGCTACACCTTC.

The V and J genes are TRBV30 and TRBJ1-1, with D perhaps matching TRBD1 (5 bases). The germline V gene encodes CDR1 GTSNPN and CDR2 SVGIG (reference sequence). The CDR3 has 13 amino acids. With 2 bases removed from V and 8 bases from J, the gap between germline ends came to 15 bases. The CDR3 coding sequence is TGTGCCTGGAGTCGGGACTTAAGATCCGAAGCTTTCTTT. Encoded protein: CAWSRDLRSEAFF.

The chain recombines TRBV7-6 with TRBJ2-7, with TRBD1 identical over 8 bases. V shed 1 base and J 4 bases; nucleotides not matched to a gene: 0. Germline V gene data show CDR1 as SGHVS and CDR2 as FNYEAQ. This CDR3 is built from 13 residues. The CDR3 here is CASSLDRGYEQYF. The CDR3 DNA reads TGTGCCAGCAGCTTAGACAGGGGGTACGAGCAGTACTTC.

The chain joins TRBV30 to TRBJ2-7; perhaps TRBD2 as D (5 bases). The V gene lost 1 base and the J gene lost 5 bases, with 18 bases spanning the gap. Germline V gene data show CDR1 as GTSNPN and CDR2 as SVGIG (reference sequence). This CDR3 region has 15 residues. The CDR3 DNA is TGTGCCTGGAGTGCCCACGGCAGTAAGCGGAACGAGCAGTACTTC. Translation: CAWSAHGSKRNEQYF. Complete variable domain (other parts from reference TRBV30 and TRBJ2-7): SQTIHQWPATLVQPVGSPLSLECTVEGTSNPNLYWYRQAAGRGLQLLFYSVGIGQISSEVPQNLSASRPQDRQFILSSKKLLLSDSGFYLCAWSAHGSKRNEQYFGPGTRLTVT.

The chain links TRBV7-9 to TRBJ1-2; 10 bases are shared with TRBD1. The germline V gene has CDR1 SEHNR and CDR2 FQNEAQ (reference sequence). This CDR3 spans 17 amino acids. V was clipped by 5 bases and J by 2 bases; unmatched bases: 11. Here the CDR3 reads CASSLKKGQGTNYGYTF. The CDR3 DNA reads TGTGCCAGCAGCCTAAAGAAGGGACAGGGGACAAACTATGGCTACACCTTC. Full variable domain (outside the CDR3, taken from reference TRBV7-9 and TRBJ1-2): DTGVSQNPRHKITKRGQNVTFRCDPISEHNRLYWYRQTLGQGPEFLTYFQNEAQLEKSRLLSDRFSAERPKGSFSTLEIQRTEQGDSAMYLCASSLKKGQGTNYGYTFGSGTRLTVV.

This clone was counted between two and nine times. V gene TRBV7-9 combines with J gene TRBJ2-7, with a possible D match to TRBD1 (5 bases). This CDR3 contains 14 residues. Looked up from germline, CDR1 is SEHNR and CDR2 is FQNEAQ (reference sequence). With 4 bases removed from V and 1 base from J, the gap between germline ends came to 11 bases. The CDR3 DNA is TGTGCCAGCAGCTGGGCCGACAGATCCTACGAGCAGTACTTC. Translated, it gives CASSWADRSYEQYF.

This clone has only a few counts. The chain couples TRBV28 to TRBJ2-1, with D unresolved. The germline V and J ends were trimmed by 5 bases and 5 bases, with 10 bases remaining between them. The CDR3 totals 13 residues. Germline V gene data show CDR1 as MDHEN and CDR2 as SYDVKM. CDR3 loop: CASSPSVDNEQFF. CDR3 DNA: TGTGCCAGCAGTCCCTCAGTCGACAATGAGCAGTTCTTC.

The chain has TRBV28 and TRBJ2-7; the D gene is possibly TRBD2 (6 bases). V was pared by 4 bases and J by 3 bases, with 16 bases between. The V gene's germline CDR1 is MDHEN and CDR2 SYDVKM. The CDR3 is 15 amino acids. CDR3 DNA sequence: TGTGCCAGCAGTTCATCGGGAGAGGGTGGCTACGAGCAGTACTTC. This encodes CASSSSGEGGYEQYF.

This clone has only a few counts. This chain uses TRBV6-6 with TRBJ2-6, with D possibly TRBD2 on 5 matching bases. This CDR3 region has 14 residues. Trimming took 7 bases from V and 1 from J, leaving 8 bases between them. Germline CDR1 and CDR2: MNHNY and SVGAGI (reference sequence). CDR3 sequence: CASKRGSGANVLTF. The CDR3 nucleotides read TGTGCCAGCAAACGGGGTTCTGGGGCCAACGTCCTGACTTTC.

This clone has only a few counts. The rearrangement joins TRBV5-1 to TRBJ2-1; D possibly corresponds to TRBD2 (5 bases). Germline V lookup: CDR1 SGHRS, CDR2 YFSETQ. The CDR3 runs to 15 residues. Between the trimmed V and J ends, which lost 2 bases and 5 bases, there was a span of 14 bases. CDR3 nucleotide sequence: TGCGCCAGCAGCTTCCGCCAAAGCGGTCACAATGAGCAGTTCTTC. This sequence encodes CASSFRQSGHNEQFF.